The rows below give T cell receptor beta chains drawn from one sample of a study of T cell responses to AZD1222 COVID-19 vaccine. Sequencing used immunoSEQ multiplex PCR; TCRdb keeps in-frame clones, though not all of them. This table has over 70,000 clones, 88% appearing once. The source was peripheral blood, collected on day 0 of MenACWY control vaccination. The origin of the receptors is an adult in good health. The CDR3 runs from the conserved cysteine through the conserved F or W. The D gene is left open where the match is weak. Only part of the rows carry a size: once, few, many, or a class if the clone is expanded.

d_call,v_call,j_call,clone_size,cdr3_nt,cdr3_aa
NA,TRBV11-2,TRBJ1-1,NA,TGTGCCAGCAGCGGAAGTGAAATAATGAACACTGAAGCTTTCTTT,CASSGSEIMNTEAFF
NA,TRBV27,TRBJ2-2,NA,TGTGCCAGCAGTTTTCCGGGTACCGGGGAGCTGTTTTTT,CASSFPGTGELFF
NA,TRBV28,TRBJ1-1,NA,TGTGCCAGCGGAGGCCTGGACAGCCGTGAAGCTTTCTTT,CASGGLDSREAFF
NA,TRBV5-1,TRBJ1-2,NA,TGCGCCAGCAGCCCGGAGGGGGGAGGCGACTATGGCTACACCTTC,CASSPEGGGDYGYTF
NA,TRBV5-5,TRBJ2-7,NA,TGTGCCAGCAGCTTGGATCCTTTTGGGAGCGAGCAGTACTTC,CASSLDPFGSEQYF
NA,TRBV19,TRBJ2-1,NA,TGTGCCAGTAGTACCCGAGTAGGGGCGGATGAGCAGTTCTTC,CASSTRVGADEQFF
TRBD2,TRBV6-5,TRBJ2-7,NA,TGTGCCAGCAGACTTAGCCGACTAGCGAGCTACGAGCAGTACTTC,CASRLSRLASYEQYF
NA,TRBV15,TRBJ2-5,NA,TGTGCCACCTCGAGGGAGGCAGTCATCCAAGAGACCCAGTACTTC,CATSREAVIQETQYF
NA,TRBV29-1,TRBJ1-1,NA,TGCAGCGGGACAGCTTCCTCCGGTGAAGCTTTCTTT,CSGTASSGEAFF
NA,TRBV3-1/TRBV3-2,TRBJ2-2,NA,TGTGCCAGCAGCTCAGAGGGGTATTGGCTGTTTTTT,CASSSEGYWLFF
NA,TRBV19,TRBJ1-4,NA,TGTGCCAGTACCCGAGGTGAAAAACTGTTTTTT,CASTRGEKLFF
TRBD1,TRBV7-2,TRBJ1-1,NA,TGTGCCAGCAGCTTAGTAGGGACAGCTTGGGCTTTCTTT,CASSLVGTAWAFF
NA,TRBV6-5,TRBJ2-2,NA,TGTGCCAGCAGTTCCCTATCCGGTGAGGGCGGGGAGCTGTTTTTT,CASSSLSGEGGELFF
TRBD1,TRBV7-8,TRBJ1-4,NA,TGTGCCAGCAGCTTAGTCATCAGGGGGAGTGGAAAACTGTTTTTT,CASSLVIRGSGKLFF
NA,TRBV20-1,TRBJ1-1,NA,TGCAGTGCTAGTTCAGGGTTGAACACTGAAGCTTTCTTT,CSASSGLNTEAFF
TRBD1,TRBV30,TRBJ1-2,NA,TGTGCCTGTTCCCGGGACAGGGGTTACTATGGCTACACCTTC,CACSRDRGYYGYTF
NA,TRBV30,TRBJ1-1,NA,TGTGCCTACGAGGGGTCGAACACTGAAGCTTTCTTT,CAYEGSNTEAFF
TRBD1,TRBV9,TRBJ1-2,NA,TGTGCCAGCAGCCCAGGACAGGAAACGGACCGGGGAGGCTACACCTTC,CASSPGQETDRGGYTF
NA,TRBV15,TRBJ1-1,NA,TGTGCCACCAGGACAGGGAACACTGAAGCTTTCTTT,CATRTGNTEAFF
NA,TRBV7-9,TRBJ1-5,once,TGTGCCAGCAGCTTGACAAGCAATCAGCCCCAGCATTTT,CASSLTSNQPQHF
NA,TRBV6-4,TRBJ1-1,NA,TGTGCCAGCAGCCAACAGGGCCGAACTGAAGCTTTCTTT,CASSQQGRTEAFF
TRBD2,TRBV27,TRBJ2-7,NA,TGTGCCAGCAGTTCGACTAGCGGGGGTTCCTACGAGCAGTACTTC,CASSSTSGGSYEQYF
TRBD1,TRBV4-2,TRBJ1-5,NA,TGTGCCAGCAGCCAATGGACAGGGGACAATCAGCCCCAGCATTTT,CASSQWTGDNQPQHF
TRBD1,TRBV19,TRBJ1-1,NA,TGTGCCAGTAGTTTCTCACAGGGGAGGCGGACTGAAGCTTTCTTT,CASSFSQGRRTEAFF
NA,TRBV7-9,TRBJ2-7,few,TGTGCCAGCAGCCGTACCCTCGGGCAGTACTTC,CASSRTLGQYF
TRBD2,TRBV5-4,TRBJ2-3,NA,TGTGCCAGCAGAGTAGCGGGGGTTCACACAGATACGCAGTATTTT,CASRVAGVHTDTQYF
NA,TRBV19,TRBJ2-3,NA,TGTGCCAGTAGTAATGAGGGCCCAGGGAAGTATTTT,CASSNEGPGKYF
TRBD1,TRBV27,TRBJ1-5,NA,TGTGCCAGCAGCTTGACAGGGGGCGGCAATCAGCCCCAGCATTTT,CASSLTGGGNQPQHF
NA,TRBV10-2,TRBJ2-1,NA,TGCGCCAGCAGTGAAATAGATCGGGAGCAGTTCTTC,CASSEIDREQFF
NA,TRBV6-2/TRBV6-3,TRBJ1-2,once,TGTGCCAGCAGCGAGTCGACAGTGATCTATGGCTACACCTTC,CASSESTVIYGYTF
NA,TRBV5-1,TRBJ1-3,NA,TGCGCCAGCAGCCCGGACAGCCTAGGAAACACCATATATTTT,CASSPDSLGNTIYF
NA,TRBV5-4,TRBJ2-2,once,TGTGCCAGCAGCTTAAACAGGGGAGGCGGGGAGCTGTTTTTT,CASSLNRGGGELFF
TRBD2,TRBV7-9,TRBJ2-2,NA,TGTGCCAGCAGCCCGGGACTAGCGGGGGAGTATACCGGGGAGCTGTTTTTT,CASSPGLAGEYTGELFF
TRBD1,TRBV30,TRBJ1-2,NA,TGTGCCTGGAGTGCCCCGACAGGGGTAAGGGATGGCTACACCTTC,CAWSAPTGVRDGYTF
NA,TRBV6-5,TRBJ1-2,NA,TGTGCCAGCATCCCGGGGGGCTACACCTTC,CASIPGGYTF
NA,TRBV19,TRBJ1-3,NA,TGTGCCAGTAGTATAATTAGTCTTTGGGGCAGGGTGAATGGAAACACCATATATTTT,CASSIISLWGRVNGNTIYF
NA,TRBV19,TRBJ1-5,NA,TGTGCCAGTAGTATGCCCACCAATCAGCCCCAGCATTTT,CASSMPTNQPQHF
NA,TRBV9,TRBJ2-5,many,TGTGCCAGCAGCAGAAGTAGAGCAGAGACCCAGTACTTC,CASSRSRAETQYF
NA,TRBV6-5,TRBJ1-4,NA,TGTGCCAGCTGGGGAAGGGCTCCCCATGAAAAACTGTTTTTT,CASWGRAPHEKLFF
TRBD2,TRBV4-2,TRBJ2-5,NA,TGTGCCAGCAGCCAGAGACTAGCGGAAGAGACCCAGTACTTC,CASSQRLAEETQYF
TRBD1,TRBV27,TRBJ2-5,NA,TGTGCCAGCAGTGCCGCGGACAGGACCGTTCAAGAGACCCAGTACTTC,CASSAADRTVQETQYF
TRBD1,TRBV4-1,TRBJ1-5,NA,TGCGCCAGCAGCCAAGGTGGGCCGGGACAGGGAAATCAGCCCCAGCATTTT,CASSQGGPGQGNQPQHF
NA,TRBV19,TRBJ1-6,NA,TGTGCCAGTAGTATAGCTGGGCCTGCCCTCGTCACCCTCCACTTT,CASSIAGPALVTLHF
NA,TRBV6-5,TRBJ1-1,NA,TGTGCCAGCAGTTACGTTGGGGACTCTGAAGCTTTCTTT,CASSYVGDSEAFF
NA,TRBV5-1,TRBJ2-5,NA,TGCGCCAGCAGCTTGGTGACAGGAGGGGAGACCCAGTACTTC,CASSLVTGGETQYF